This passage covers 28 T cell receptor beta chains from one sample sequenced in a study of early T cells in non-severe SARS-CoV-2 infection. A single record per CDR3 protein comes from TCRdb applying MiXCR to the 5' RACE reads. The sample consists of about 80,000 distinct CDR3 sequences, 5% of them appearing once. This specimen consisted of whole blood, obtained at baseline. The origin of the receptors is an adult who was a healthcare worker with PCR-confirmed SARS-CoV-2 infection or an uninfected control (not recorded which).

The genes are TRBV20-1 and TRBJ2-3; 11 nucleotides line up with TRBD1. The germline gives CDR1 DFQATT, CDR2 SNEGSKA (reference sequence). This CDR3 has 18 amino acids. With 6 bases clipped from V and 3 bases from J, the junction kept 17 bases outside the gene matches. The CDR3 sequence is CSAPGGRRTGGTTDTQYF. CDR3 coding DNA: TGCAGTGCCCCGGGAGGGCGGAGGACAGGGGGCACGACAGATACGCAGTATTTT.

The CDR3 DNA sequence: TGTGCCAGCAGCTTTAGCGGGAGGGCGTCCTACGAGCAGTACTTC. Protein: CASSFSGRASYEQYF. The chain joins TRBV5-5 to TRBJ2-7, with TRBD2 matching over 11 bases. The CDR3 is 15 amino acids. Per the germline V gene, CDR1 is SGHKS and CDR2 is YYEKEE (reference sequence). After removal of 2 bases from V and 1 base from J, the junction contained 2 bases not matched to a gene.

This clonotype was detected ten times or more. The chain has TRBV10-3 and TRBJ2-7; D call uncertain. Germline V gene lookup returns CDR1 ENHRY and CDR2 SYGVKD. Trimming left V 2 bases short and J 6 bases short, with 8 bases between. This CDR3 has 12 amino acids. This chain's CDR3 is CAISERLVEQYF. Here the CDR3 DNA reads TGTGCCATCAGTGAGCGTTTGGTCGAGCAGTACTTC.

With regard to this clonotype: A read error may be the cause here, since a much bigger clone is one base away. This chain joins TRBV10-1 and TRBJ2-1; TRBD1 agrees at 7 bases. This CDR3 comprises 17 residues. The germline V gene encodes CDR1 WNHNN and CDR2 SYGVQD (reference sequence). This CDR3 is CASSDPGQPEGYNELFF. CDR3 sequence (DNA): TGCGCCAGCAGTGACCCGGGACAGCCCGAGGGCTACAATGAGCTGTTCTTC.

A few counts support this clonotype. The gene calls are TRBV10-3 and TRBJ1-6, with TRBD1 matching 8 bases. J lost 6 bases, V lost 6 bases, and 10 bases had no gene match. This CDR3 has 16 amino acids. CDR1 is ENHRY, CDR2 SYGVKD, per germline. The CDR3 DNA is TGTGCCATCAGCCCGGACAGGGTCTCTCGTAATTCACCCCTCCACTTT. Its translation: CAISPDRVSRNSPLHF.

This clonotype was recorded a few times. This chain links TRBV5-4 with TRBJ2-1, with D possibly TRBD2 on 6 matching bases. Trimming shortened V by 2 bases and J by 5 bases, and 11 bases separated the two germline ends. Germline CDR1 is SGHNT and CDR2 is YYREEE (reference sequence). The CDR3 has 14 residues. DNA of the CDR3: TGTGCCAGCAGCTTCCGGGACTTGAACAATGAGCAGTTCTTC. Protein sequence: CASSFRDLNNEQFF.

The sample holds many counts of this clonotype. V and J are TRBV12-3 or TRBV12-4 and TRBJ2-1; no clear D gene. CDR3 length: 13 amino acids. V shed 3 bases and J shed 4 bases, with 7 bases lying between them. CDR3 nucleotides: TGTGCCAGCAGTTTGACGACTTACAATGAGCAGTTCTTC. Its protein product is CASSLTTYNEQFF.

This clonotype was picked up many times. The CDR3 spells CASSPPGGRAKNIQYF. The CDR3 DNA reads as TGTGCCAGCAGCCCACCGGGGGGGCGAGCCAAAAACATTCAGTACTTC. The V and J genes are TRBV7-9 and TRBJ2-4; 8 bases align to TRBD2. Germline trimming cut 5 bases from V and 0 bases from J; bases unmatched to any gene: 6. CDR1 and CDR2 (germline): SEHNR, FQNEAQ (reference sequence). The CDR3 consists of 16 residues.

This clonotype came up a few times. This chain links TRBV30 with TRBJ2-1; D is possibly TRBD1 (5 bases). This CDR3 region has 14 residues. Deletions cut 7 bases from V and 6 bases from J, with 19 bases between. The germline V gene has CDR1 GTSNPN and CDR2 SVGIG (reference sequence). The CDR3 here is CAFVQATPGNEQFF. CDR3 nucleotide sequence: TGTGCCTTCGTACAGGCGACCCCAGGCAATGAGCAGTTCTTC.

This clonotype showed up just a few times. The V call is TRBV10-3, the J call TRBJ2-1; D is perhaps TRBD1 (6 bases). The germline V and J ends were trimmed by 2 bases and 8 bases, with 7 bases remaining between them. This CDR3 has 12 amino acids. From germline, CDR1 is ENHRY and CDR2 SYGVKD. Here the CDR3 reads CAISEGGDEQFF. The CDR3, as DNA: TGTGCCATCAGTGAGGGGGGCGATGAGCAGTTCTTC.

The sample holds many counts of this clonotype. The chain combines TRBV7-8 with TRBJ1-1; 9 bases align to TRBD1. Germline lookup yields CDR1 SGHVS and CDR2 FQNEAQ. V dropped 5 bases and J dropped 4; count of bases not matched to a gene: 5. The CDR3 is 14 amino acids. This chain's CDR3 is CASSHGQGSTEAFF. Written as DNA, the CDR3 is TGTGCCAGCAGCCACGGACAGGGGAGCACTGAAGCTTTCTTT.

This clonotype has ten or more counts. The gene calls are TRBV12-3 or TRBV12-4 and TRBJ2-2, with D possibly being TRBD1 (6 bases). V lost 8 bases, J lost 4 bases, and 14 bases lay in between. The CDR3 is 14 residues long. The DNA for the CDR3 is TGTGCCAGCCATTGGCAGGGGAGCACCGGGGAGCTGTTTTTT. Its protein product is CASHWQGSTGELFF.

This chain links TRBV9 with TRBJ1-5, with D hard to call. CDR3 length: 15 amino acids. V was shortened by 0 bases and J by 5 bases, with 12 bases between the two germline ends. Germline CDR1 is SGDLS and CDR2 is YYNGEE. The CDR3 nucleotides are TGTGCCAGCAGCGTAGATGGAACGAACCATCAGCCCCAGCATTTT. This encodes CASSVDGTNHQPQHF. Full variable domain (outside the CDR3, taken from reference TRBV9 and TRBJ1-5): DSGVTQTPKHLITATGQRVTLRCSPRSGDLSVYWYQQSLDQGLQFLIQYYNGEERAKGNILERFSAQQFPDLHSELNLSSLELGDSALYFCASSVDGTNHQPQHFGDGTRLSIL.

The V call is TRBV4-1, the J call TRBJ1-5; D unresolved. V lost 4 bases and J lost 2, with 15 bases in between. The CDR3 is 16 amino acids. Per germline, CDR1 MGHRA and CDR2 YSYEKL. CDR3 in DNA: TGCGCCAGCAGCCGGATAAGTGATGGTGGCAATCAGCCCCAGCATTTT. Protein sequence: CASSRISDGGNQPQHF.

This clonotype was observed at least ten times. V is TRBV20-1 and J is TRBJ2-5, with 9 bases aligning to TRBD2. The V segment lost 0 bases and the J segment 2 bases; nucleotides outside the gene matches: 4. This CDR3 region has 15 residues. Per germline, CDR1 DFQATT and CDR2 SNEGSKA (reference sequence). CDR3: CSARDPSGRQETQYF. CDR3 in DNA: TGCAGTGCTAGAGATCCAAGCGGGAGGCAAGAGACCCAGTACTTC.

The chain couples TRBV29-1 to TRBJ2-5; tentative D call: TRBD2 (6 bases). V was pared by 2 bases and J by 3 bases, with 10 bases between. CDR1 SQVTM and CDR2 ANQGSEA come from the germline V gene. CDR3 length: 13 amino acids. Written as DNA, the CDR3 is TGCAGCGTTGAAAGTGGGAGGAAAGAGACCCAGTACTTC. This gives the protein CSVESGRKETQYF. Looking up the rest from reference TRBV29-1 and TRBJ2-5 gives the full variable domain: SAVISQKPSRDICQRGTSLTIQCQVDSQVTMMFWYRQQPGQSLTLIATANQGSEATYESGFVIDKFPISRPNLTFSTLTVSNMSPEDSSIYLCSVESGRKETQYFGPGTRLLVL.

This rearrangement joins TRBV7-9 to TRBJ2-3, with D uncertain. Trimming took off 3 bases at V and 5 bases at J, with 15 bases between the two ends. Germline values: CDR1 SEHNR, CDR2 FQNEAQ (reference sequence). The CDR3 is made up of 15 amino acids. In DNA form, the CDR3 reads TGTGCCAGCAGCTTTGACACATATCCCGGAGATACGCAGTATTTT. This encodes CASSFDTYPGDTQYF.

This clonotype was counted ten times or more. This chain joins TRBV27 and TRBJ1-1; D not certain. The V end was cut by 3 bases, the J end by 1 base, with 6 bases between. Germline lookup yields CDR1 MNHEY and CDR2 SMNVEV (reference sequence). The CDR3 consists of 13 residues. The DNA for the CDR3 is TGTGCCAGCAGTTTGAAAGGGAACACTGAAGCTTTCTTT. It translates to CASSLKGNTEAFF.

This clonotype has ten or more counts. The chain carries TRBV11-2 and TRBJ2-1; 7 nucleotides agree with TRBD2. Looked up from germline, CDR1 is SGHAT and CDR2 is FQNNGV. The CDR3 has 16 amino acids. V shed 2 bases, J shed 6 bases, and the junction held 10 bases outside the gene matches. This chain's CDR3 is CASSLNGLVRANEQFF. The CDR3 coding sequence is TGTGCCAGCAGCTTAAATGGACTAGTCCGTGCCAATGAGCAGTTCTTC.

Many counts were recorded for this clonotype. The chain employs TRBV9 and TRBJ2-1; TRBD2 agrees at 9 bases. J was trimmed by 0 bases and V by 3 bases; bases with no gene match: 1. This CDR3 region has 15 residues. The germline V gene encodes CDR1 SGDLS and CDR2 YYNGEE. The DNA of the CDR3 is TGTGCCAGCAGCGCTAGCGGGACCTCCTACAATGAGCAGTTCTTC. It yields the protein CASSASGTSYNEQFF. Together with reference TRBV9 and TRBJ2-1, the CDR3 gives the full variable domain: DSGVTQTPKHLITATGQRVTLRCSPRSGDLSVYWYQQSLDQGLQFLIQYYNGEERAKGNILERFSAQQFPDLHSELNLSSLELGDSALYFCASSASGTSYNEQFFGPGTRLTVL.

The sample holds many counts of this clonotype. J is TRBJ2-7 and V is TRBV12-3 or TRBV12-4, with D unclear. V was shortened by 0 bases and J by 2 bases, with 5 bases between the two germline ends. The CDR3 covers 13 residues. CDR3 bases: TGTGCCAGCAGTTTAGCGCCTCCCTACGAGCAGTACTTC. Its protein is CASSLAPPYEQYF.

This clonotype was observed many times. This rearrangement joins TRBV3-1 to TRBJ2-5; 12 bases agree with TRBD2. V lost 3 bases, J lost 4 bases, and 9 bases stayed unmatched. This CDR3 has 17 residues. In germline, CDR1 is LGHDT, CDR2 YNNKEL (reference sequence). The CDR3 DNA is TGTGCCAGCAGCCACCGCTCTAGCGGGAGGGCCCGAGAGACCCAGTACTTC. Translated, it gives CASSHRSSGRARETQYF.

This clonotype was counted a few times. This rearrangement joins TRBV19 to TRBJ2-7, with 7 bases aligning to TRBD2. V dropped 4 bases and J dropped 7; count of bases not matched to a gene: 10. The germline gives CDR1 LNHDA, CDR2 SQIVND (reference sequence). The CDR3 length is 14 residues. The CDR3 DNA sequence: TGTGCCAGTAGTAGCGGGAGCCGATTTGGGGAGCAGTACTTC. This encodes CASSSGSRFGEQYF.

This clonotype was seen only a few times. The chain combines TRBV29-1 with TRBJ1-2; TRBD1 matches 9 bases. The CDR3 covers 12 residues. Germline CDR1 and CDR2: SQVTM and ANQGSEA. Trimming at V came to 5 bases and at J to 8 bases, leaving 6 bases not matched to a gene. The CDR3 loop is CSVWDRENGYTF. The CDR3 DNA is TGCAGCGTTTGGGACAGGGAGAACGGCTACACCTTC.

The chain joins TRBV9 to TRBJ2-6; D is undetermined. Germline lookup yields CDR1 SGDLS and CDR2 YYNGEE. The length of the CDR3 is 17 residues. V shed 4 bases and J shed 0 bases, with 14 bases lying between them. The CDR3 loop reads CASSHQRHSSGANVLTF. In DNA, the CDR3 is TGTGCCAGCAGCCACCAGAGACACAGCTCTGGGGCCAACGTCCTGACTTTC.

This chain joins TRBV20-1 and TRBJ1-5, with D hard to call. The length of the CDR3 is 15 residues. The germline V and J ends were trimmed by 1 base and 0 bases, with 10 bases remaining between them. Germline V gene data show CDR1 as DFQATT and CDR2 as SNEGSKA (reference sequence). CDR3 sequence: CSARGSEGSNQPQHF. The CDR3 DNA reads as TGCAGTGCTAGAGGAAGCGAGGGTAGCAATCAGCCCCAGCATTTT.

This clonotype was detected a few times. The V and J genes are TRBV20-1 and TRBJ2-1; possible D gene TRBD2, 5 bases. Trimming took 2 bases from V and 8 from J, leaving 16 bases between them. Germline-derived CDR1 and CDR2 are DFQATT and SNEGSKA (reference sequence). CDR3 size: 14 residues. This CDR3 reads CSARPLGLAHEQFF. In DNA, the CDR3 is TGCAGTGCTAGACCCCTTGGGCTAGCCCATGAGCAGTTCTTC.

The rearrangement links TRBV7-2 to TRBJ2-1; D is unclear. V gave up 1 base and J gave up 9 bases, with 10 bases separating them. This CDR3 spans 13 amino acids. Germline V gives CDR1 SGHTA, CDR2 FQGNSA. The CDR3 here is CASSLDVATEQFF. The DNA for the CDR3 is TGTGCCAGCAGCTTAGACGTAGCAACTGAGCAGTTCTTC. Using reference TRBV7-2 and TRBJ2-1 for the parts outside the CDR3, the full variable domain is GAGVSQSPSNKVTEKGKDVELRCDPISGHTALYWYRQSLGQGLEFLIYFQGNSAPDKSGLPSDRFSAERTGGSVSTLTIQRTQQEDSAVYLCASSLDVATEQFFGPGTRLTVL.